These T cell receptor beta chains were read from a single sample in a study of CD8 T cells in ankylosing spondylitis. One entry per CDR3 protein results from TCRdb running MiXCR on the 5' RACE reads. In the table there are 350,000 to 550,000 distinct CDR3 sequences, 25% to 30% of which are singletons. Sample: blood, either unsorted or a sorted T cell fraction (not recorded which). These TCRs come from a male donor with ankylosing spondylitis. CDR3s include the opening cysteine and the closing phenylalanine or tryptophan. The D gene is left open where the match is weak. Not every row has a clone size; where given, it reads once, few, many or a size class.

CDR3: CASRRAGDFSYEQYF
DNA: TGCGCCAGCAGACGAGCGGGAGATTTTTCCTACGAGCAGTACTTC
V: TRBV5-1
D: TRBD2
size: NA
J: TRBJ2-7

CDR3: CASSFRDRGDLRGYTF
DNA: TGTGCCAGCAGCTTCCGGGACAGAGGGGATTTGCGTGGCTACACCTTC
V: TRBV9
D: TRBD1
size: few
J: TRBJ1-2

CDR3: CAWAYGQTNEQFF
DNA: TGTGCCTGGGCCTATGGACAGACTAATGAGCAGTTCTTC
V: TRBV30
D: NA
size: few
J: TRBJ2-1

CDR3: CSARVDGYTSGNTIYF
DNA: TGCAGTGCTAGAGTTGACGGCTACACCTCTGGAAACACCATATATTTT
V: TRBV20-1
D: NA
size: NA
J: TRBJ1-3

CDR3: CASSLGGTFLSGNTIYF
DNA: TGTGCCAGCAGCTTGGGAGGGACATTCCTCTCTGGAAACACCATATATTTT
V: TRBV5-5
D: NA
size: few
J: TRBJ1-3

CDR3: CSARDHLAGPNTGELFF
DNA: TGCAGTGCTAGAGATCACCTAGCGGGCCCGAACACCGGGGAGCTGTTTTTT
V: TRBV20-1
D: TRBD2
size: NA
J: TRBJ2-2

CDR3: CASSRNGRGTYEQYF
DNA: TGTGCCAGCAGCCGGAACGGGAGAGGGACCTACGAGCAGTACTTC
V: TRBV7-6
D: NA
size: NA
J: TRBJ2-7

CDR3: CASSRGRDNQPQHF
DNA: TGTGCCAGCAGTCGAGGGCGAGACAATCAGCCCCAGCATTTT
V: TRBV12-3/TRBV12-4
D: NA
size: few
J: TRBJ1-5

CDR3: CAISESGGSSYEQYF
DNA: TGTGCCATCAGTGAGTCGGGCGGTAGTTCCTACGAGCAGTACTTC
V: TRBV10-3
D: NA
size: few
J: TRBJ2-7

CDR3: CASSPGDLAGELFF
DNA: TGTGCCAGCTCACCGGGGGACTTAGCCGGGGAGCTGTTTTTT
V: TRBV18
D: NA
size: few
J: TRBJ2-2

CDR3: CASSLASTGVEDTQYF
DNA: TGTGCCAGCAGCTTAGCCTCCACAGGGGTCGAGGATACGCAGTATTTT
V: TRBV7-2
D: TRBD1
size: NA
J: TRBJ2-3

CDR3: CATSRDLGGNPLNSFF
DNA: TGTGCCACCAGCAGAGATCTAGGAGGGAATCCACTGAATTCTTTCTTT
V: TRBV15
D: NA
size: few
J: TRBJ1-1

CDR3: CSARPPPGLAGGDTQYF
DNA: TGCAGTGCTAGACCGCCCCCGGGACTAGCGGGGGGGGATACGCAGTATTTT
V: TRBV20-1
D: TRBD2
size: few
J: TRBJ2-3

CDR3: CASGPAPNEKLFF
DNA: TGCGCCAGCGGCCCAGCCCCTAATGAAAAACTGTTTTTT
V: TRBV5-1
D: NA
size: once
J: TRBJ1-4

CDR3: CASSFRGTWQFF
DNA: TGTGCCAGCAGCTTCCGGGGGACATGGCAGTTCTTC
V: TRBV5-5
D: NA
size: NA
J: TRBJ2-1

CDR3: CSASGSGTGYDQPQHF
DNA: TGCAGTGCTAGCGGGTCCGGGACAGGCTATGATCAGCCCCAGCATTTT
V: TRBV20-1
D: TRBD1
size: NA
J: TRBJ1-5

CDR3: CASSLTGTYYNEQFF
DNA: TGCGCCAGCAGCCTTACTGGGACATACTACAATGAGCAGTTCTTC
V: TRBV5-1
D: NA
size: few
J: TRBJ2-1

CDR3: CASSQGWGTGELFF
DNA: TGTGCCAGCAGCCAGGGTTGGGGCACCGGGGAGCTGTTTTTT
V: TRBV3-1
D: NA
size: few
J: TRBJ2-2

CDR3: CASSVGSGTYNEQFF
DNA: TGTGCCAGCAGCGTAGGTAGCGGGACATACAATGAGCAGTTCTTC
V: TRBV9
D: TRBD2
size: few
J: TRBJ2-1

CDR3: CSVGTSGSIPGELFF
DNA: TGCAGCGTTGGGACTAGCGGGAGTATCCCCGGGGAGCTGTTTTTT
V: TRBV29-1
D: TRBD2
size: NA
J: TRBJ2-2

CDR3: CASSLDALQGRDTQYF
DNA: TGTGCCAGCAGCTTAGACGCTCTCCAGGGACGAGATACGCAGTATTTT
V: TRBV7-9
D: NA
size: NA
J: TRBJ2-3

CDR3: CASSSSTPYEQYF
DNA: TGCGCCAGCAGCTCCTCTACCCCCTACGAGCAGTACTTC
V: TRBV5-1
D: NA
size: NA
J: TRBJ2-7

CDR3: CASSLVRRESSDTQYF
DNA: TGCGCCAGCAGCTTGGTGCGGCGGGAGTCGTCTGATACGCAGTATTTT
V: TRBV5-1
D: TRBD2
size: few
J: TRBJ2-3

CDR3: CASSLEDSNEQFF
DNA: TGCGCCAGCAGCTTAGAAGATTCGAATGAGCAGTTCTTC
V: TRBV5-1
D: NA
size: NA
J: TRBJ2-1

CDR3: CASSPSSTMNEQFF
DNA: TGTGCCAGCAGCCCGAGCAGTACGATGAATGAGCAGTTCTTC
V: TRBV14
D: NA
size: NA
J: TRBJ2-1

CDR3: CASSDSGSGANVLTF
DNA: TGTGCCAGCAGCGATTCGGGCTCCGGGGCCAACGTCCTGACTTTC
V: TRBV7-9
D: NA
size: NA
J: TRBJ2-6

CDR3: CASRPTHQPNSPLHF
DNA: TGCGCCAGCAGACCGACTCACCAACCCAATTCACCCCTCCACTTT
V: TRBV5-1
D: NA
size: few
J: TRBJ1-6

CDR3: CASRRVENTEAFF
DNA: TGCGCCAGCAGGCGGGTCGAGAACACTGAAGCTTTCTTT
V: TRBV5-1
D: NA
size: few
J: TRBJ1-1

CDR3: CASARGIATDTQYF
DNA: TGTGCCAGCGCTCGAGGGATAGCCACAGATACGCAGTATTTT
V: TRBV7-2
D: NA
size: few
J: TRBJ2-3

CDR3: CASSLNEDEQFF
DNA: TGTGCCAGCTCCCTCAATGAGGATGAGCAGTTCTTC
V: TRBV18
D: NA
size: few
J: TRBJ2-1

CDR3: CASSDFLAGEGGGTYNEQFF
DNA: TGCGCCAGCAGTGATTTTTTAGCCGGAGAGGGAGGAGGAACCTACAATGAGCAGTTCTTC
V: TRBV10-1
D: NA
size: NA
J: TRBJ2-1

CDR3: CASSFLIGQLNTEAFF
DNA: TGCGCCAGCAGCTTTCTCATTGGACAGTTGAACACTGAAGCTTTCTTT
V: TRBV5-1
D: NA
size: NA
J: TRBJ1-1

CDR3: CASSLSAGVVETQYF
DNA: TGTGCCAGCAGCTTAAGTGCGGGAGTGGTAGAGACCCAGTACTTC
V: TRBV11-2
D: TRBD2
size: NA
J: TRBJ2-5

CDR3: CASSPTGGWGSEAFF
DNA: TGTGCCAGCAGCCCTACAGGGGGCTGGGGGTCTGAAGCTTTCTTT
V: TRBV3-1
D: TRBD1
size: few
J: TRBJ1-1

CDR3: CASSPYRDAGPSGTDTQYF
DNA: TGTGCCAGCAGCCCATACCGGGACGCTGGGCCATCCGGCACAGATACGCAGTATTTT
V: TRBV4-2
D: NA
size: NA
J: TRBJ2-3

CDR3: CSVGDRDKEDTEAFF
DNA: TGCAGCGTTGGGGACAGGGATAAGGAAGACACTGAAGCTTTCTTT
V: TRBV29-1
D: TRBD1
size: NA
J: TRBJ1-1

CDR3: CASSQLDGIYSNQPQHF
DNA: TGTGCCAGCAGCCAATTGGACGGAATTTATAGCAATCAGCCCCAGCATTTT
V: TRBV14
D: NA
size: NA
J: TRBJ1-5